This entry describes one TCR beta chain. Its antigen target is currently unknown. No base quality information exists; no much larger clone differs at one position. The collaborating institutions used their own protocols to collect whole blood in K2EDTA tubes. For TCRbeta analysis, collaborator samples were shipped as frozen whole blood, as isolated PBMCs, or as DNA extracted from either sample type. The immunoSEQ Assay, a bias-controlled multiplex PCR, was used to amplify TCRbeta CDR3 regions from genomic DNA. The authors' analysis ran thus. Within the assay, amplification of reference gene primers was used to estimate how many nucleated cells each sample contained. To quantify the absolute abundance of each unique TCRbeta CDR3 rearrangement, sequence reads were collapsed and filtered. Productive Simpson clonality was computed per sample as the square root of Simpson's diversity index over productive rearrangements. The immuneACCESS repertoire file appears here via TCRdb, limited to in-frame rearrangements. These files lack a portion of the clones; in checked studies, under half of the deficit traces to unresolved V genes, and the cause of the others is not known. V and J calls and clone size come straight from that table; D and trimming were deduced from the DNA. This sample comprises around 250,000 clones, about 84% of them detected only once. The ten top clones hold more than 9% of the sample.

The cysteine opens and the phenylalanine closes a CDR3 of 14 amino acids. The DNA shown is the 42-base CDR3, in frame from base 1. The CDR1 and CDR2 encoded by the germline V gene are SGHAT and FQNNGV. V and J are truncated by 2 bases and 12 bases respectively, leaving an intervening sequence of 17 bases. The data originate from a study of blood T cell repertoires in COVID-19 (TCRdb year 2020). For the study in its entirety: The collaborator samples originated in the United States, Italy and Spain and spanned the acute and convalescent phases of COVID-19. The prospective study material was composed of cDNA or gDNA derived from T cells, B-cell-depleted T cells, or PBMCs. Subjects who had been exposed to COVID-19, were actively infected with it, or had recovered from it provided the deeply sampled blood TCRbeta repertoires that made up the dataset. The repertoires were released in a freely available public database intended as a resource for research on the immune response to SARS-CoV-2. The samples were drawn from two sources: the first 160 participants of the ongoing ImmuneRACE study, and 1,254 subjects contributed by 6 global collaborators. Sample metadata almost always included a de-identified subject ID, COVID-19 status, age in years and sex. Where available, HLA class I and class II types were taken from metadata supplied by the sample provider and were not determined by assay-based typing.

What the study reported, not specific to this receptor: How much clinical and demographic metadata was included differed by source and by participant, and the metadata was provided uncurated.

The chain joins TRBV11-2 to TRBJ2-4; TRBD2 could be the D gene, as 5 bases match. This TCR came from a man aged 80 or over with acute or convalescent COVID-19. The sequencing sample was made of peripheral blood. The CDR3 region: CASSLPVRLGDQYF. The DNA is as follows: TGTGCCAGCAGCTTACCCGTCAGGCTCGGGGATCAGTACTTC. Here the CDR3 is joined to the reference TRBV11-2 and TRBJ2-4 genes, and the full variable domain is: EAGVAQSPRYKIIEKRQSVAFWCNPISGHATLYWYQQILGQGPKLLIQFQNNGVVDDSQLPKDRFSAERLKGVDSTLKIQPAKLEDSAVYLCASSLPVRLGDQYFGAGTRLSVL.